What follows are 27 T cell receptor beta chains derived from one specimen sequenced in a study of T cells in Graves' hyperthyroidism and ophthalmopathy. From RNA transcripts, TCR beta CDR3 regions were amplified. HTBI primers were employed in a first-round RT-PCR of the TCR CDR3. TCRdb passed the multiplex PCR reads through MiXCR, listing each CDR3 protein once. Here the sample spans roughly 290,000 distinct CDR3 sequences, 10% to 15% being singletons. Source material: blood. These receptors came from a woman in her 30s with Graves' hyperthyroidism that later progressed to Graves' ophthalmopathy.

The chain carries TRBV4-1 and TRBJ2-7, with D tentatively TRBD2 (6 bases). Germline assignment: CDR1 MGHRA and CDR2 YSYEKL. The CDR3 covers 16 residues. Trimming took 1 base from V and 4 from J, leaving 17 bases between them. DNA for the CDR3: TGCGCCAGCAGCCAAGCCACCGGGACTCCTTCATACGAGCAGTACTTC. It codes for CASSQATGTPSYEQYF.

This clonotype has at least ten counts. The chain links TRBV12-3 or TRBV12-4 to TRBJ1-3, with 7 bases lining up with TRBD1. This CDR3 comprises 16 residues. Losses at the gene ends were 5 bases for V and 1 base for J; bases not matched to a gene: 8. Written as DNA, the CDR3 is TGTGCCAGCAGTCCCGGACAGGTCTCTTCTGGAAACACCATATATTTT. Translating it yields CASSPGQVSSGNTIYF.

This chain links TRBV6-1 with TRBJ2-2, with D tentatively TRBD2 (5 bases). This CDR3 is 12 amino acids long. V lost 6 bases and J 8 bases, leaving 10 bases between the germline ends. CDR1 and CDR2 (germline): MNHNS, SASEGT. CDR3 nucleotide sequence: TGTGCCAGCAGCCCCCCGGGGGGGGAGCTGTTTTTT. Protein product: CASSPPGGELFF.

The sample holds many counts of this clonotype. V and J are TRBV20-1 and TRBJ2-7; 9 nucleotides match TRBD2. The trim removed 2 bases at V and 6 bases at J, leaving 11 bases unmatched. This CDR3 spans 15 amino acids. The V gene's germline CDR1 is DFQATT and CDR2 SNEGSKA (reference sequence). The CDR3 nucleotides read TGCAGTGCTAGAATTTTAGCGGGAGAGCGAGGCGAGCAGTACTTC. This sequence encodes CSARILAGERGEQYF.

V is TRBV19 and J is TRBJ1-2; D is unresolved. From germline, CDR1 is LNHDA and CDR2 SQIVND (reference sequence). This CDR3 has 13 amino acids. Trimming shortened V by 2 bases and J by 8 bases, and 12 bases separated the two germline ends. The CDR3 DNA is TGTGCCAGTAGTATATGGCCCAGCAGAGGCTACACCTTC. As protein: CASSIWPSRGYTF. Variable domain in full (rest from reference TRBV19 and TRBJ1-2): DGGITQSPKYLFRKEGQNVTLSCEQNLNHDAMYWYRQDPGQGLRLIYYSQIVNDFQKGDIAEGYSVSREKKESFPLTVTSAQKNPTAFYLCASSIWPSRGYTFGSGTRLTVV.

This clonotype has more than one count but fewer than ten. CDR3 protein: CASSLGSVRETQYF. CDR3 nucleotide sequence: TGCGCCAGCAGCTTGGGGAGTGTCAGAGAGACCCAGTACTTC. V gene TRBV5-1 combines with J gene TRBJ2-5; no clear D gene. The CDR3 extends over 14 amino acids. Per the germline V gene, CDR1 is SGHRS and CDR2 is YFSETQ. V lost 0 bases, J lost 4 bases, and 10 bases lay in between.

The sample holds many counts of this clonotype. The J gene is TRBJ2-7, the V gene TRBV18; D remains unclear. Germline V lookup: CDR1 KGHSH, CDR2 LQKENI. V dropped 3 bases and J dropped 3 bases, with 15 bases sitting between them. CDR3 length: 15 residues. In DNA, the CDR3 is TGTGCCAGCTCACCCTTTGGGGTCGGTAGCTACGAGCAGTACTTC. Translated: CASSPFGVGSYEQYF.

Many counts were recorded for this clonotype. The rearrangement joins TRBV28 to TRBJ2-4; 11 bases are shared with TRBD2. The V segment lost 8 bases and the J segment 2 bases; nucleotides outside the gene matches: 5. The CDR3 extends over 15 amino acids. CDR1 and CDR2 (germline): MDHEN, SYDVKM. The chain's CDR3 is CASSGTSGTKNIQYF. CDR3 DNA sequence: TGTGCCAGCTCCGGGACTAGCGGTACCAAAAACATTCAGTACTTC. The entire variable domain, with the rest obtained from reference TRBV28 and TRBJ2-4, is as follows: DVKVTQSSRYLVKRTGEKVFLECVQDMDHENMFWYRQDPGLGLRLIYFSYDVKMKEKGDIPEGYSVSREKKERFSLILESASTNQTSMYLCASSGTSGTKNIQYFGAGTRLSVL.

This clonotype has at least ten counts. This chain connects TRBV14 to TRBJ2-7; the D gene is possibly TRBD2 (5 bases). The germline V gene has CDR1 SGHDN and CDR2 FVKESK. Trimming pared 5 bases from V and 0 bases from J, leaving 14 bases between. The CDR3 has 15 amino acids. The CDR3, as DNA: TGTGCCAGCAGCGCCCTGCCGGGGAGCTCCTACGAGCAGTACTTC. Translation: CASSALPGSSYEQYF.

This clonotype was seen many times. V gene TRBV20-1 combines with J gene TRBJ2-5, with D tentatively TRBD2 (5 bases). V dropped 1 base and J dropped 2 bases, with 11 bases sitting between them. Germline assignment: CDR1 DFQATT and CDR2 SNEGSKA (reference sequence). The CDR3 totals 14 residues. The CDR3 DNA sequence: TGCAGTGCTAGAGGAAGTTCGGGGCAAGAGACCCAGTACTTC. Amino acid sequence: CSARGSSGQETQYF.

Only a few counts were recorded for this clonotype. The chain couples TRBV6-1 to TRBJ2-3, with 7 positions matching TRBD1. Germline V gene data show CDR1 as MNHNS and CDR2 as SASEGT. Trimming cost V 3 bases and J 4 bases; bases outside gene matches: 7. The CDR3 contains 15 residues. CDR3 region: CASSDTGEGSDTQYF. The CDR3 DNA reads TGTGCCAGCAGTGATACAGGGGAAGGGTCAGATACGCAGTATTTT.

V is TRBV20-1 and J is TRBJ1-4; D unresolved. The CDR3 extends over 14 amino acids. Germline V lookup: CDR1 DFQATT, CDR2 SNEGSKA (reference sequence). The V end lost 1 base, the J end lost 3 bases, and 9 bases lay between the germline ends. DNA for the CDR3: TGCAGTGCTAGAGTTTCAGAGGCTAATGAAAAACTGTTTTTT. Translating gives CSARVSEANEKLFF.

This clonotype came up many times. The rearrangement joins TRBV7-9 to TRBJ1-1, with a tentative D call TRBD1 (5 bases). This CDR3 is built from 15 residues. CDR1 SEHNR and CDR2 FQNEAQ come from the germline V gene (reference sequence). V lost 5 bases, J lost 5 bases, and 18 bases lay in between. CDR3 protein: CASSPWRGVTTEAFF. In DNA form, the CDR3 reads TGTGCCAGCAGCCCCTGGAGGGGAGTCACGACTGAAGCTTTCTTT.

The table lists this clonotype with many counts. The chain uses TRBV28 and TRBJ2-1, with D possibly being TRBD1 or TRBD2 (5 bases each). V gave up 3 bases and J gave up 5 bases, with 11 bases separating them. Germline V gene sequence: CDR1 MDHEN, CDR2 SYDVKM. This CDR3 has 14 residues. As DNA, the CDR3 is TGTGCCAGCAGTTTGGGGACCCATAACAATGAGCAGTTCTTC. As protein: CASSLGTHNNEQFF.

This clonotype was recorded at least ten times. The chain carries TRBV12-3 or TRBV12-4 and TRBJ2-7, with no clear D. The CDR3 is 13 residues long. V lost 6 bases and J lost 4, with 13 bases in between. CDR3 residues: CASSPRLAYEQYF. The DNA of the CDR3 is TGTGCCAGCAGCCCGAGACTTGCATACGAGCAGTACTTC.

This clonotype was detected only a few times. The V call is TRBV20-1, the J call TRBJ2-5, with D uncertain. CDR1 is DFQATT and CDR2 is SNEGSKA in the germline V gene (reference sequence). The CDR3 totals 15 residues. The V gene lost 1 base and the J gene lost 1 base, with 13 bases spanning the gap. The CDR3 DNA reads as TGCAGTGCTAGAGCTTGGCTTGGCAGCCAAGAGACCCAGTACTTC. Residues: CSARAWLGSQETQYF.

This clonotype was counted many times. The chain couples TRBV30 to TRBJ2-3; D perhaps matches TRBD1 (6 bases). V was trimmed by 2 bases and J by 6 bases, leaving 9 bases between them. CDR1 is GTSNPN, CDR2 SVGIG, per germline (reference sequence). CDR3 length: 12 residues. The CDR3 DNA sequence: TGTGCCTGGAGTTCAGGGGCGGATACGCAGTATTTT. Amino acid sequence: CAWSSGADTQYF.

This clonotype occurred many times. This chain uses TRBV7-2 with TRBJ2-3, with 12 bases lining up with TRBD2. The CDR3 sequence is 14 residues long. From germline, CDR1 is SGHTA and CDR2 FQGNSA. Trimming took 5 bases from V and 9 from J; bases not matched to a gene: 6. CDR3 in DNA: TGTGCCAGCAGCCCGGCCGGACTAGCGGGGACGCAGTATTTT. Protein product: CASSPAGLAGTQYF.

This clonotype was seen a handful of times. This CDR3 reads CASSLGTSGPPTTDTQYF. Written as DNA, the CDR3 is TGTGCCAGCAGCTTAGGGACTAGCGGGCCCCCGACCACGGATACGCAGTATTTT. This rearrangement joins TRBV11-2 to TRBJ2-3; 11 nucleotides match TRBD2. Looked up from germline, CDR1 is SGHAT and CDR2 is FQNNGV. CDR3 length: 18 amino acids. V was pared by 1 base and J by 6 bases, with 12 bases of the junction left unmatched.

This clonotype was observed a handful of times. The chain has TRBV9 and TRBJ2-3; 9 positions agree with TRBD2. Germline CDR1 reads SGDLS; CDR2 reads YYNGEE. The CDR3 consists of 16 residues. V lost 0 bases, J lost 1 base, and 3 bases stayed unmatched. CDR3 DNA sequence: TGTGCCAGCAGCGTAGTAATAGCGGGGGGCACAGATACGCAGTATTTT. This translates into CASSVVIAGGTDTQYF.

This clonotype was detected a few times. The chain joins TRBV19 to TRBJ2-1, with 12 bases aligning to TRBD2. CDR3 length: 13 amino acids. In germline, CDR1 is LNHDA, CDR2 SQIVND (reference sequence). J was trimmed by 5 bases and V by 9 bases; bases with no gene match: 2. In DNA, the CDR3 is TGTGCCAGCGGACTAGCGGGGAACAATGAGCAGTTCTTC. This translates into CASGLAGNNEQFF.

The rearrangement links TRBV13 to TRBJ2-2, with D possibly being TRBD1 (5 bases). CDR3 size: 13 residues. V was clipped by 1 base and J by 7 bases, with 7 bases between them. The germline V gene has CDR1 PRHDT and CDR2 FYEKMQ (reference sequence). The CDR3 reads CASSLVGHGELFF. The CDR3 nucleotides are TGTGCCAGCAGCTTAGTCGGACACGGGGAGCTGTTTTTT.

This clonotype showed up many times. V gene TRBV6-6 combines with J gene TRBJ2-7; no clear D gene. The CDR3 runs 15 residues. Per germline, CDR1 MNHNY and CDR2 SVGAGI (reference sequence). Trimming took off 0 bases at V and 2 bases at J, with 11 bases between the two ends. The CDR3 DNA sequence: TGTGCCAGCAGTTACTCGGCAGGTAGTACCTACGAGCAGTACTTC. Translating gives CASSYSAGSTYEQYF.

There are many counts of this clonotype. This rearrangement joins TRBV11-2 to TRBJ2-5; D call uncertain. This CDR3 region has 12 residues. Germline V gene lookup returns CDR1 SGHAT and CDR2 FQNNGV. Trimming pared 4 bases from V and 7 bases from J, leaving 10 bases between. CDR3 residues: CASSSWMRTQYF. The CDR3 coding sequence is TGTGCCAGCAGCTCCTGGATGAGGACCCAGTACTTC.

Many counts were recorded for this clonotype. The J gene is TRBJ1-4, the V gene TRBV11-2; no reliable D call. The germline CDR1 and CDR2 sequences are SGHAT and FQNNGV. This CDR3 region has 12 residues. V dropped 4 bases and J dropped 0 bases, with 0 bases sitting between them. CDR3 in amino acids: CASSSTNEKLFF. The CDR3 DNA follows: TGTGCCAGCAGCTCAACTAATGAAAAACTGTTTTTT.

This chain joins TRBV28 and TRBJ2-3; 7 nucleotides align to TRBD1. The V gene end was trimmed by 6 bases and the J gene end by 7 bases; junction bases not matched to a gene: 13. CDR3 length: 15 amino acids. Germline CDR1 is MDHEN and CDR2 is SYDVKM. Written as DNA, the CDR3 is TGTGCCAGCAGAGAGAGGGGGCGCGTGATGAATACGCAGTATTTT. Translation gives CASRERGRVMNTQYF.

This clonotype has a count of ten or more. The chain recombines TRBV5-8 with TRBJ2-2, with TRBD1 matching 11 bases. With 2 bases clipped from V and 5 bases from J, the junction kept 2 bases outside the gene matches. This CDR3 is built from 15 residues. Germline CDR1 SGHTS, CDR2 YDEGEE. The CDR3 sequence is CASSFGTGGTGELFF. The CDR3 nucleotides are TGTGCCAGCAGCTTTGGGACAGGGGGAACCGGGGAGCTGTTTTTT.